This TCR beta chain originates from a study of blood T cells in healthy people across ages. Each sample had at least 6 million PBMCs isolated. Only one count was recorded for this clonotype. Its specificity is not known. This CDR3 is 9 amino acids long. Germline assignment: CDR1 SQVTM and CDR2 ANQGSEA. It was with a sample-barcoded 5' primer and a J-beta primer mix that a second PCR of about 7 to 12 cycles was run. At least 2.5 million CDR3-containing paired-end reads were obtained per sample. TCRdb re-called the 5' RACE reads through MiXCR, storing one row per CDR3 protein. The table lists roughly 2 million distinct CDR3 sequences, roughly 49% of them singletons. Overall study findings and caveats: When one million T cells were used, diversity estimates were thought to be underestimates.

The J gene is TRBJ1-2, the V gene TRBV29-1; D is uncertain. The receptor was derived from a woman aged 40 to 55 in good health. Sequenced: blood. CDR3 coding DNA: TGCCCGAGGGACTATGGCTACACCTTC. Translation: CPRDYGYTF.